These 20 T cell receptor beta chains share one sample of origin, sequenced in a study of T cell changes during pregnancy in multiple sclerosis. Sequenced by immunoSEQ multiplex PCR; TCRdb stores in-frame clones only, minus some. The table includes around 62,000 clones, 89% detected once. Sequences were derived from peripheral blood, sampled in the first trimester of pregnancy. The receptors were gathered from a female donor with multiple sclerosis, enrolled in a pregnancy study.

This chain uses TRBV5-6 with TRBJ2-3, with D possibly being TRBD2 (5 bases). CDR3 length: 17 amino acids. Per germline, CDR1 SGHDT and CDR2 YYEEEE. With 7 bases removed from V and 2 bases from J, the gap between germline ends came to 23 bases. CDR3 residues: CASQGERGLELTDTQYF. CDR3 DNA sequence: TGTGCCAGCCAAGGCGAACGAGGACTGGAGCTCACAGATACGCAGTATTTT.

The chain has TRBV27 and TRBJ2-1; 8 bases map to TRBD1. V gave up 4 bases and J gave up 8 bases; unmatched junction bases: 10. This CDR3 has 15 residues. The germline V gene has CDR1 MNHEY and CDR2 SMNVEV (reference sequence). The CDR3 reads CASSSTDRGWDEQFF. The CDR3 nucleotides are TGTGCCAGCAGTTCTACTGACAGGGGATGGGATGAGCAGTTCTTC.

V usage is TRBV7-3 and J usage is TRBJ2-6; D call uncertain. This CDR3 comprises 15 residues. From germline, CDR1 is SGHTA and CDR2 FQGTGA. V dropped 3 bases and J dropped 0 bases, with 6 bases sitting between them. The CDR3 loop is CASSFFLSGANVLTF. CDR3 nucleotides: TGTGCCAGCAGCTTCTTTCTCTCTGGGGCCAACGTCCTGACTTTC.

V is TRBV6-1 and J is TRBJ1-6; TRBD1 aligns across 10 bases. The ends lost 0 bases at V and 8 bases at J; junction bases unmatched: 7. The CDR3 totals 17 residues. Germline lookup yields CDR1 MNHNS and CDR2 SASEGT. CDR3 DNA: TGTGCCAGCAGTGAAGCGATAGCCGGGACAGGGGATTCACCCCTCCACTTT. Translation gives CASSEAIAGTGDSPLHF.

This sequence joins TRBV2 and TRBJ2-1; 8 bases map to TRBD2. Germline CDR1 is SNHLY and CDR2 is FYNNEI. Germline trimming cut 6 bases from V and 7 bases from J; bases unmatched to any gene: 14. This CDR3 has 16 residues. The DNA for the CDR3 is TGTGCCAGCAGCCATACTAGCGGCCTCCGGAGTAATGAGCAGTTCTTC. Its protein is CASSHTSGLRSNEQFF.

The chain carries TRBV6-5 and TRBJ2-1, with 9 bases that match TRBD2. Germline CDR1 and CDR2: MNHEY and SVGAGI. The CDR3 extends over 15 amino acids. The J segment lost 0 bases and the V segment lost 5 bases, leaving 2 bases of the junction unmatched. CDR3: CASSLAGSSYNEQFF. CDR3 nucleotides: TGTGCCAGCAGTCTAGCGGGAAGCTCCTACAATGAGCAGTTCTTC.

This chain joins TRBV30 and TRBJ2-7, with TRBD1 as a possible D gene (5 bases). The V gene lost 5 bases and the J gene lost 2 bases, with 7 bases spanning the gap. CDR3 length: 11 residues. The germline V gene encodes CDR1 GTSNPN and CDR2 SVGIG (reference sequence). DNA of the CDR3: TGTGCCTGGGCGACAGCCTACGAGCAGTACTTC. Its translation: CAWATAYEQYF.

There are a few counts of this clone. The CDR3 region is CASSSRDRRKGNTIYF. CDR3 DNA: TGTGCCAGCAGCTCCCGGGACAGGAGGAAAGGAAACACCATATATTTT. The V call is TRBV11-2, the J call TRBJ1-3; 8 bases fit TRBD1. CDR3 size: 16 residues. Germline values: CDR1 SGHAT, CDR2 FQNNGV. V lost 4 bases to trimming and J lost 4 bases; unmatched junction nucleotides: 9.

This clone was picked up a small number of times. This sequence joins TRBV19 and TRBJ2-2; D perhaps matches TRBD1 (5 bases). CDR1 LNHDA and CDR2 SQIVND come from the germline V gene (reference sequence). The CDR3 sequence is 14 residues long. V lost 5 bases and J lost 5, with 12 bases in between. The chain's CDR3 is CASSDQGGTGELFF. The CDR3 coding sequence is TGTGCCAGTAGTGACCAGGGTGGAACCGGGGAGCTGTTTTTT.

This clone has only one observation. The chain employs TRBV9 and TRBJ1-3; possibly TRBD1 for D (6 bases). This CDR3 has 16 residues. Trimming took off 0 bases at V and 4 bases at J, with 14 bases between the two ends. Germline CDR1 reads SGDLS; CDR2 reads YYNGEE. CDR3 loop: CASSVDAGEWGNTIYF. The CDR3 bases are TGTGCCAGCAGCGTAGATGCAGGGGAATGGGGAAACACCATATATTTT.

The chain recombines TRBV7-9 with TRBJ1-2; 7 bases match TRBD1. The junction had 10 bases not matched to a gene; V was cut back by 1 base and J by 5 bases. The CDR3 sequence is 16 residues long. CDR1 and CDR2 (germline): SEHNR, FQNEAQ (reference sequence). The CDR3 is CASSLVRGGGLYGYTF. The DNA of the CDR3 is TGTGCCAGCAGCTTAGTAAGAGGAGGGGGCTTGTATGGCTACACCTTC.

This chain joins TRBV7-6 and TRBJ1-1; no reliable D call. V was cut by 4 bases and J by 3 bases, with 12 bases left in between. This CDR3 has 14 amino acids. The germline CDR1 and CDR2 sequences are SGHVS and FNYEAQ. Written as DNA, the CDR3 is TGTGCCAGCAGCTCCGGTTTCAGGCACACTGAAGCTTTCTTT. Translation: CASSSGFRHTEAFF. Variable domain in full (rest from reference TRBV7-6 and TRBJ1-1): GAGVSQSPRYKVTKRGQDVALRCDPISGHVSLYWYRQALGQGPEFLTYFNYEAQQDKSGLPNDRFSAERPEGSISTLTIQRTEQRDSAMYRCASSSGFRHTEAFFGQGTRLTVV.

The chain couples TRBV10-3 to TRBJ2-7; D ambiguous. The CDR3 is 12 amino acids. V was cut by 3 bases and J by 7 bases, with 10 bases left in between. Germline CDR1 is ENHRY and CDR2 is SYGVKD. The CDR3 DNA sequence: TGTGCCATCAGTGAAAGACCGGGTGAGCAGTACTTC. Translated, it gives CAISERPGEQYF.

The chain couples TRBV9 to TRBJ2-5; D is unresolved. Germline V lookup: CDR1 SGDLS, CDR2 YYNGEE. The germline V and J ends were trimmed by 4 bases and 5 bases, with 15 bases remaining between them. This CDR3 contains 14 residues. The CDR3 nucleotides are TGTGCCAGCAGCCCGGCCCTAGTTCGGGAGACCCAGTACTTC. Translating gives CASSPALVRETQYF.

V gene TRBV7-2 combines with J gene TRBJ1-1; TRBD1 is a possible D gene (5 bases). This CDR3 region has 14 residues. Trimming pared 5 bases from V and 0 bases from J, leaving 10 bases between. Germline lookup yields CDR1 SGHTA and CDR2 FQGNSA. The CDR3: CASSAQGVNTEAFF. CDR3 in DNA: TGTGCCAGCAGCGCACAAGGGGTGAACACTGAAGCTTTCTTT.

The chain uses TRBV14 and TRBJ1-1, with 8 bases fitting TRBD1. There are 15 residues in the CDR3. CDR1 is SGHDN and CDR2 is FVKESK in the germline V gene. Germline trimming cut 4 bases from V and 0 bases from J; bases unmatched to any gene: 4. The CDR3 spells CASSPQGGVNTEAFF. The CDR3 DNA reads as TGTGCCAGCAGCCCACAGGGGGGGGTGAACACTGAAGCTTTCTTT.

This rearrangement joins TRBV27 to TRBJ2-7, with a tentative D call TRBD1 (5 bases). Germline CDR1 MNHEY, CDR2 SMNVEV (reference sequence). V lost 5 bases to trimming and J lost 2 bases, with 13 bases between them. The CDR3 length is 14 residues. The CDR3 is CASSDLTGTYEQYF. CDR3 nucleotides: TGTGCCAGCAGTGATCTCACAGGCACCTACGAGCAGTACTTC.

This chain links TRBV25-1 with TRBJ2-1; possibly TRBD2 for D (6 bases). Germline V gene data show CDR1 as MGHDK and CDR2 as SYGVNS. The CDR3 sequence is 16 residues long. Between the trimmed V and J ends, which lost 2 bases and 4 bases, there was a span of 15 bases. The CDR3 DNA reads TGTGCCAGCAGTGAAGGAGGGGCAGGGTTTTACAATGAGCAGTTCTTC. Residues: CASSEGGAGFYNEQFF.

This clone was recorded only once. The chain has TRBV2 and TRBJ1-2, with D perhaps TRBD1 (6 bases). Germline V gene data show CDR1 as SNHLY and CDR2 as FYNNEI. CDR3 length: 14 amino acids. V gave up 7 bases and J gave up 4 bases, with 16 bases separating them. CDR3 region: CASIAGVVGYGYTF. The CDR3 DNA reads TGTGCCAGCATTGCAGGGGTGGTTGGCTATGGCTACACCTTC.

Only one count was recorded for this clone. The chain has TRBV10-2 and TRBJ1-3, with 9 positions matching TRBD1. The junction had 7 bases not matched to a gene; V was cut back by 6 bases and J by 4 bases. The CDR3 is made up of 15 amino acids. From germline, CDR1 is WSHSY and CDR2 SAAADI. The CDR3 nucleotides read TGCGCCAGCAGGCCGGGACAGGGCGTCGGAAACACCATATATTTT. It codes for CASRPGQGVGNTIYF.